This entry lists 11 T cell receptor beta chains sequenced from one sample in a study of T cell changes during pregnancy in multiple sclerosis. Method: immunoSEQ multiplex PCR; TCRdb's copy keeps in-frame clones and lacks some. There are under 90,000 clones in the sample; 90% to 95% occur only once, and about 0.99% lies in the top ten. The source was peripheral blood, collected in the second trimester of pregnancy. These receptors were collected from a female donor in good health, enrolled as a control in a pregnancy study.

The chain joins TRBV28 to TRBJ2-2; D call uncertain. Germline CDR1 MDHEN, CDR2 SYDVKM. The CDR3 spans 15 residues. Trimming pared 6 bases from V and 0 bases from J, leaving 11 bases between. The CDR3 region has the DNA TGTGCCAGCAGCCCGCCTATCGCGAACACCGGGGAGCTGTTTTTT. Protein sequence: CASSPPIANTGELFF.

This rearrangement joins TRBV5-1 to TRBJ2-5, with D tentatively TRBD1 (5 bases). Trimming removed 0 bases at V and 0 bases at J, with 15 bases between. Germline-derived CDR1 and CDR2 are SGHRS and YFSETQ. CDR3 length: 17 amino acids. The CDR3: CASSLGAGGHYQETQYF. DNA of the CDR3: TGCGCCAGCAGCTTGGGGGCCGGCGGACACTACCAAGAGACCCAGTACTTC.

This chain uses TRBV28 with TRBJ2-1; 9 bases align to TRBD2. Per the germline V gene, CDR1 is MDHEN and CDR2 is SYDVKM. After removal of 7 bases from V and 7 bases from J, the junction contained 14 bases not matched to a gene. The CDR3 loop spans 16 amino acids. CDR3 in amino acids: CASTIGGAGGPNEQFF. Written as DNA, the CDR3 is TGTGCCAGCACTATTGGGGGGGCGGGAGGGCCGAATGAGCAGTTCTTC.

The chain recombines TRBV6-1 with TRBJ1-5; D is undetermined. Germline lookup yields CDR1 MNHNS and CDR2 SASEGT. CDR3 length equals 14 residues. The V and J ends lost 1 base and 7 bases respectively, with 11 bases between them. The CDR3 coding sequence is TGTGCCAGCAGTGAAGTTATATCGGAGCAGCCCCAGCATTTT. It encodes CASSEVISEQPQHF.

The genes are TRBV9 and TRBJ2-4; D might be TRBD2 (6 bases). Germline CDR1 and CDR2: SGDLS and YYNGEE. The CDR3 length is 14 residues. V lost 7 bases and J 0 bases, leaving 11 bases between the germline ends. DNA of the CDR3: TGTGCCAGCGCTCCGGAGGGAGCCAAAAACATTCAGTACTTC. It codes for CASAPEGAKNIQYF. Full variable domain (missing parts from reference TRBV9 and TRBJ2-4): DSGVTQTPKHLITATGQRVTLRCSPRSGDLSVYWYQQSLDQGLQFLIQYYNGEERAKGNILERFSAQQFPDLHSELNLSSLELGDSALYFCASAPEGAKNIQYFGAGTRLSVL.

This chain joins TRBV29-1 and TRBJ2-1, with TRBD2 matching over 15 bases. Germline V lookup: CDR1 SQVTM, CDR2 ANQGSEA. This CDR3 spans 15 amino acids. J gave up 9 bases and V 4 bases, and 7 bases lay outside the gene matches. CDR3 bases: TGCAGCGTTGGGGGACTAGCGGGAGGTTTGAGTGAGCAGTTCTTC. As protein: CSVGGLAGGLSEQFF.

The chain carries TRBV5-6 and TRBJ1-2, with 9 bases lining up with TRBD1. Germline V gene lookup returns CDR1 SGHDT and CDR2 YYEEEE. Germline trimming cut 5 bases from V and 0 bases from J; bases unmatched to any gene: 5. This CDR3 has 15 residues. The CDR3 sequence: CASRYGQGSNYGYTF. The CDR3 bases are TGTGCCAGCAGATACGGACAGGGGTCTAACTATGGCTACACCTTC.

This clone came up once. The chain uses TRBV11-2 and TRBJ2-7; possibly TRBD1 for D (6 bases). The CDR3 runs 15 residues. Deletions cut 6 bases from V and 2 bases from J, with 17 bases between. Germline lookup yields CDR1 SGHAT and CDR2 FQNNGV. CDR3 DNA: TGTGCCAGCAGTTCCTTAAGGGGGTCCACCTACGAGCAGTACTTC. Amino acids: CASSSLRGSTYEQYF.

The DNA for the CDR3 is TGTGCCAGCAGTGAACTCGGGCAGGGGTCTCACGAGCAGTACTTC. Its translation is CASSELGQGSHEQYF. The V gene is TRBV25-1, the J gene TRBJ2-7, with D possibly matching TRBD1 (6 bases). This CDR3 has 15 amino acids. Germline V lookup: CDR1 MGHDK, CDR2 SYGVNS. Trimming stripped 2 bases from V and 5 bases from J, with 16 bases between.

As DNA, the CDR3 is TGTGCCAGCAGGAAATGGACAGGGGGAAATACGCAGTATTTT. Its protein is CASRKWTGGNTQYF. The J gene is TRBJ2-3, the V gene TRBV6-5; TRBD1 matches 10 bases. The CDR3 contains 14 residues. The J segment lost 7 bases and the V segment lost 6 bases, leaving 7 bases of the junction unmatched. Per germline, CDR1 MNHEY and CDR2 SVGAGI.

J is TRBJ1-4 and V is TRBV4-1; D uncertain. CDR3 size: 14 residues. Germline CDR1 reads MGHRA; CDR2 reads YSYEKL. Trimming took 2 bases from V and 8 from J, leaving 12 bases between them. DNA for the CDR3: TGCGCCAGCAGCCAATTTGATGGGAGGGAAAAACTGTTTTTT. It specifies CASSQFDGREKLFF.